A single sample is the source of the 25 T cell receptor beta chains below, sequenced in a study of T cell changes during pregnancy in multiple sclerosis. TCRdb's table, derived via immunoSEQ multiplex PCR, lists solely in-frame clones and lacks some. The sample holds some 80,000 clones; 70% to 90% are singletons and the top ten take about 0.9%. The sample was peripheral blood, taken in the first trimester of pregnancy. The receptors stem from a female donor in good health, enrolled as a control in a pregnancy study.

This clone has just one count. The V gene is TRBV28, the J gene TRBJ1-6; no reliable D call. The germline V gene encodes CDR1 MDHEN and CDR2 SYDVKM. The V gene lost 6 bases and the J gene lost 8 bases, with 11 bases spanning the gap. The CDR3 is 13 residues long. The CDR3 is CASRNHGDSPLHF. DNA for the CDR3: TGTGCCAGCAGAAACCACGGGGATTCACCCCTCCACTTT.

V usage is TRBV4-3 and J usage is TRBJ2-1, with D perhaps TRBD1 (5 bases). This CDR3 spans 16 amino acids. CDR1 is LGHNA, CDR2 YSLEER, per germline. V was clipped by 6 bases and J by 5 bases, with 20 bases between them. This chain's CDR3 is CASSPIQRRGHNEQFF. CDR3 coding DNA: TGCGCCAGCAGTCCAATCCAGAGAAGGGGCCACAATGAGCAGTTCTTC.

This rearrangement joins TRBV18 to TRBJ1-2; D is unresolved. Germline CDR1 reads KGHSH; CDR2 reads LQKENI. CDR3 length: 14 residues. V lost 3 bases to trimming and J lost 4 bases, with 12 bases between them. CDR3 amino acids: CASSPAERSYGYTF. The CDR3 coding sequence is TGTGCCAGCTCACCGGCCGAGAGGTCCTATGGCTACACCTTC.

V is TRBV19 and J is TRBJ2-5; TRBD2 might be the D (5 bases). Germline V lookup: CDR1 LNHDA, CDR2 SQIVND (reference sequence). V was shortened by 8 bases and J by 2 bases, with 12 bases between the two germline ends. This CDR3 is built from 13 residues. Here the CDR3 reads CASSGPGQETQYF. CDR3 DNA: TGTGCCAGTTCGGGCCCGGGGCAAGAGACCCAGTACTTC. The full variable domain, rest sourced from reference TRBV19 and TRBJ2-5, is DGGITQSPKYLFRKEGQNVTLSCEQNLNHDAMYWYRQDPGQGLRLIYYSQIVNDFQKGDIAEGYSVSREKKESFPLTVTSAQKNPTAFYLCASSGPGQETQYFGPGTRLLVL.

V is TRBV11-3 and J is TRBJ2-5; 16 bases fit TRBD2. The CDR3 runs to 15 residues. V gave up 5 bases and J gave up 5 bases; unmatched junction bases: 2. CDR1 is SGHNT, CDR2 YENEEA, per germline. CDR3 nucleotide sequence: TGTGCCAGCAGCCCGGGACTAGCGGGAGGGGAGACCCAGTACTTC. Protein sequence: CASSPGLAGGETQYF.

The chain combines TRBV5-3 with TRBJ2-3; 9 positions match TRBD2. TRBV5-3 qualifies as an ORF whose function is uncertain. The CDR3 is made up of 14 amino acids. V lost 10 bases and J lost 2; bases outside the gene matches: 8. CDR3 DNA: TGTGCCGCCCAGCAGCGGGGGGCCACAGATACGCAGTATTTT. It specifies CAAQQRGATDTQYF.

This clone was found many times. CDR3: CASSEARSGGLIYGYTF. The CDR3 DNA is TGTGCCAGCAGTGAAGCGCGTTCGGGGGGGCTCATCTATGGCTACACCTTC. The V gene is TRBV6-1, the J gene TRBJ1-2; a possible D gene is TRBD1 (6 bases). Germline V gene lookup returns CDR1 MNHNS and CDR2 SASEGT. V shed 0 bases and J shed 4 bases, with 18 bases lying between them. This CDR3 has 17 amino acids.

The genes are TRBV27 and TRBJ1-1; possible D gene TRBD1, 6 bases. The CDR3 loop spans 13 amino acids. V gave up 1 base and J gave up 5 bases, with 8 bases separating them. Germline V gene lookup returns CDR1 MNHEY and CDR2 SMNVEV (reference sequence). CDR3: CASSLFTGTEAFF. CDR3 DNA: TGTGCCAGCAGTTTATTTACAGGGACTGAAGCTTTCTTT.

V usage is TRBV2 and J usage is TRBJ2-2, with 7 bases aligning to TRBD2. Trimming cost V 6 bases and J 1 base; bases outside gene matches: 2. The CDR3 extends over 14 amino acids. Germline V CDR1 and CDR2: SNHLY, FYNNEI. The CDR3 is CASRERENTGELFF. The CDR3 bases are TGTGCCAGCAGGGAGCGGGAGAACACCGGGGAGCTGTTTTTT.

In DNA form, the CDR3 reads TGTGCCAGCAGCTCTCCAGGGGGGTCCTATGGCTACACCTTC. This codes for CASSSPGGSYGYTF. The gene calls are TRBV9 and TRBJ1-2, with 7 bases identical to TRBD1. J lost 4 bases, V lost 4 bases, and 7 bases had no gene match. The germline V gene has CDR1 SGDLS and CDR2 YYNGEE. This CDR3 is built from 14 residues.

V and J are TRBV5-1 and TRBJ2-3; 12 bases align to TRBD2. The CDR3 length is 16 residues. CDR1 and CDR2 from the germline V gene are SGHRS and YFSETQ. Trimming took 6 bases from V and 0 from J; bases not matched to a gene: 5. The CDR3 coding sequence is TGCGCCAGCACCGGACTAGCGGGGCCTAGCACAGATACGCAGTATTTT. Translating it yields CASTGLAGPSTDTQYF. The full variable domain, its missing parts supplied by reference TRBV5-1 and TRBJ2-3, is KAGVTQTPRYLIKTRGQQVTLSCSPISGHRSVSWYQQTPGQGLQFLFEYFSETQRNKGNFPGRFSGRQFSNSRSEMNVSTLELGDSALYLCASTGLAGPSTDTQYFGPGTRLTVL.

CDR3 nucleotide sequence: TGTGCCAGCAGCGAAGGGGGGGGCTCCTACGAGCAGTACTTC. It yields the protein CASSEGGGSYEQYF. The chain couples TRBV7-9 to TRBJ2-7; tentative D call: TRBD2 (7 bases). This CDR3 comprises 14 residues. Trimming took off 5 bases at V and 0 bases at J, with 11 bases between the two ends. Germline assignment: CDR1 SEHNR and CDR2 FQNEAQ (reference sequence).

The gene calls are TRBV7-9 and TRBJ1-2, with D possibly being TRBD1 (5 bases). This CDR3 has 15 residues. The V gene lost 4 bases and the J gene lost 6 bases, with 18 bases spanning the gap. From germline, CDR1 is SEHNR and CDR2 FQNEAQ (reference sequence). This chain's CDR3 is CASSSGLRSYNGYTF. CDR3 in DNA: TGTGCCAGCAGCTCGGGACTTCGAAGTTATAATGGCTACACCTTC. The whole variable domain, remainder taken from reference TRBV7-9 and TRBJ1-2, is DTGVSQNPRHKITKRGQNVTFRCDPISEHNRLYWYRQTLGQGPEFLTYFQNEAQLEKSRLLSDRFSAERPKGSFSTLEIQRTEQGDSAMYLCASSSGLRSYNGYTFGSGTRLTVV.

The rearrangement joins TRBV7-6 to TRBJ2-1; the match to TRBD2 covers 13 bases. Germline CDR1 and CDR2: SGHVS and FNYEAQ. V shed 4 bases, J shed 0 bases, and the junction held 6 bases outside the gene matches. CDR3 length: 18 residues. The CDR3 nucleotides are TGTGCCAGCAGCTCGGGACTAGCGGGGTTTAGCTCCTACAATGAGCAGTTCTTC. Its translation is CASSSGLAGFSSYNEQFF.

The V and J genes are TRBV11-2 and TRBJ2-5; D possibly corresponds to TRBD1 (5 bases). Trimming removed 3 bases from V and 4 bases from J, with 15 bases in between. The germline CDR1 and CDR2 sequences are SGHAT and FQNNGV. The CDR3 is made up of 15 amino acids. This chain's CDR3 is CASSFGREGVETQYF. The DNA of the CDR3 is TGTGCCAGCAGCTTTGGCAGGGAAGGAGTAGAGACCCAGTACTTC.

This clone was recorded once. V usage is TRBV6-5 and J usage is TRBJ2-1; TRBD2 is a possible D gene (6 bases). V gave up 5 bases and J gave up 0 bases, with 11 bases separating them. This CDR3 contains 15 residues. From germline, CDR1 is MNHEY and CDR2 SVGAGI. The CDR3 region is CASSLGRSSYNEQFF. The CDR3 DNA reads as TGTGCCAGCAGTCTGGGGAGGAGCTCCTACAATGAGCAGTTCTTC.

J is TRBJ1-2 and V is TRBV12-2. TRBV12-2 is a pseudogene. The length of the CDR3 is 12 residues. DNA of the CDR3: TGTGCAAGTCTCTGGACTCCCTATGGCTACACCTTC. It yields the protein CASLWTPYGYTF.

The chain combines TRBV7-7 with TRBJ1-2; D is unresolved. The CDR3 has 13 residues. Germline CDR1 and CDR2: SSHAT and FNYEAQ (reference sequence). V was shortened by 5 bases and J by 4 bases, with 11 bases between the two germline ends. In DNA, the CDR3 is TGTGCCAGCAGCCCAATCGACACCTATGGCTACACCTTC. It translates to CASSPIDTYGYTF.

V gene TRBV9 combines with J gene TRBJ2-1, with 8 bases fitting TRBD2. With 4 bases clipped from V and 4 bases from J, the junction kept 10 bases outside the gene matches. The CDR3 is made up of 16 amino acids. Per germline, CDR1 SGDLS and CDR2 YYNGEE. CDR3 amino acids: CASSPRGSGEYNEQFF. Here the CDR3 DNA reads TGTGCCAGCAGCCCACGTGGTAGCGGGGAATACAATGAGCAGTTCTTC.

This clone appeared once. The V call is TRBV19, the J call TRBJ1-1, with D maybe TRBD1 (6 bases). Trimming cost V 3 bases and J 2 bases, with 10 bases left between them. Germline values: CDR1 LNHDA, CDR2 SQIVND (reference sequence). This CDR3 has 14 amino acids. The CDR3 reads CASSILGANTEAFF. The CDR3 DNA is TGTGCCAGTAGTATTTTGGGGGCAAACACTGAAGCTTTCTTT.

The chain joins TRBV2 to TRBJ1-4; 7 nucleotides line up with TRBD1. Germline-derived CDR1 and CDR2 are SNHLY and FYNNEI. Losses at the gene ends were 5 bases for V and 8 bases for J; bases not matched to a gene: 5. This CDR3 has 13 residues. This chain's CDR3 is CASSTGVREKLFF. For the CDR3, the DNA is TGTGCCAGCAGTACAGGGGTTAGGGAAAAACTGTTTTTT.

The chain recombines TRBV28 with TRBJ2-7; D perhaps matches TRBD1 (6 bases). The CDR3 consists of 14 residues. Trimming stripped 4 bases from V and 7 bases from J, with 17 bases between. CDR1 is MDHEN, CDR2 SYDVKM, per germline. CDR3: CASSSQGPQQEQYF. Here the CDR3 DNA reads TGTGCCAGCAGTTCACAGGGCCCACAACAGGAGCAGTACTTC.

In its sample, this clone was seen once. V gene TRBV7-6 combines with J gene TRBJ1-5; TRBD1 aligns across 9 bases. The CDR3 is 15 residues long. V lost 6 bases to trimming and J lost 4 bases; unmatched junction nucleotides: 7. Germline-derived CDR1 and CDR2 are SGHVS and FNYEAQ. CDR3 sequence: CASSPRDRENQPQHF. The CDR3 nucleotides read TGTGCCAGCAGTCCTCGGGACAGGGAGAATCAGCCCCAGCATTTT.

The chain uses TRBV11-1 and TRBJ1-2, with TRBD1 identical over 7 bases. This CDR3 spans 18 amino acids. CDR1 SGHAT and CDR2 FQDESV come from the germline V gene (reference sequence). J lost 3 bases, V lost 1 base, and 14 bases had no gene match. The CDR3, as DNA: TGTGCCAGCAGCTTAGTGGGCCTTGACAGGGCTCGAGACTATGGCTACACCTTC. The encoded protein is CASSLVGLDRARDYGYTF.

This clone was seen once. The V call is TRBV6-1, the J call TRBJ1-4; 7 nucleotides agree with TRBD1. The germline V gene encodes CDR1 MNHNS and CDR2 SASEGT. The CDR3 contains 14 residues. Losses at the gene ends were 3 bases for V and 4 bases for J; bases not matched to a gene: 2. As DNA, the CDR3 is TGTGCCAGCAGTGAGGACAGGTTTAATGAAAAACTGTTTTTT. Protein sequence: CASSEDRFNEKLFF.